A single sample gave rise to the 30 T cell receptor beta chains below, sequenced in a study of tissue T cells after allogeneic stem cell transplantation. The data were produced by immunoSEQ multiplex PCR, yet TCRdb's version contains in-frame clones alone and is incomplete. The repertoire holds about 2,900 clones, with approximately 64% as singletons. This research-autopsy study prospectively enrolled adult allogeneic hematopoietic cell transplant recipients with steroid-refractory graft-versus-host disease. This sample comprised descending colon tissue, obtained at autopsy. The receptor set was obtained from a male patient aged 60 or older with steroid-refractory graft-versus-host disease after an allogeneic stem cell transplant. Some T cells may be transferred from the graft donor.

The chain recombines TRBV5-1 with TRBJ2-5, with 7 bases aligning to TRBD1. Germline trimming cut 4 bases from V and 0 bases from J; bases unmatched to any gene: 3. CDR3 size: 14 residues. Germline lookup yields CDR1 SGHRS and CDR2 YFSETQ. CDR3 in amino acids: CASSIQGYQETQYF. In DNA, the CDR3 is TGCGCCAGCAGCATACAGGGGTACCAAGAGACCCAGTACTTC.

In this sample, this clone turned up a few times. The V gene is TRBV5-6, the J gene TRBJ2-7; no definite D call. V was trimmed by 7 bases and J by 1 base, leaving 15 bases between them. In germline, CDR1 is SGHDT, CDR2 YYEEEE. This CDR3 contains 14 residues. CDR3 sequence reads: CASLIREASYEQYF. CDR3 sequence (DNA): TGTGCCAGCCTCATTAGGGAAGCATCCTACGAGCAGTACTTC.

This clone ranks as medium-sized. The CDR3 here is CASSQVVGVLGTEAFF. In nucleotides, the CDR3 is TGCGCCAGCAGCCAAGTGGTTGGGGTATTAGGCACTGAAGCTTTCTTT. The chain employs TRBV4-3 and TRBJ1-1; D not resolved. Germline lookup yields CDR1 LGHNA and CDR2 YSLEER. CDR3 length: 16 amino acids. The V gene lost 1 base and the J gene lost 4 bases, with 16 bases spanning the gap.

This clone was counted only a few times. The rearrangement uses TRBV3-1 (or the pseudogene TRBV3-2) and TRBJ1-2, with a weak D call TRBD1 (6 bases). With 1 base removed from V and 6 bases from J, the gap between germline ends came to 18 bases. The CDR3 has 16 residues. Germline lookup yields CDR1 LGHDT and CDR2 YNNKEL (reference sequence). Here the CDR3 DNA reads TGTGCCAGCAGCCAAGGCCAGATGACAGGAACTCATGGCTACACCTTC. Its translation is CASSQGQMTGTHGYTF.

The V call is TRBV5-6, the J call TRBJ1-2; D may be TRBD1 (5 bases). Germline assignment: CDR1 SGHDT and CDR2 YYEEEE. The ends were cut back, 3 bases at V and 4 bases at J, with 10 bases in the middle. CDR3 length: 13 amino acids. The CDR3 bases are TGTGCCAGCAGCTCGGGGACTCTCTATGGCTACACCTTC. This gives the protein CASSSGTLYGYTF.

This clone came up once. V is TRBV7-2 and J is TRBJ1-5; D is undetermined. The CDR3 spans 13 residues. Trimming removed 7 bases from V and 4 bases from J, with 11 bases in between. In germline, CDR1 is SGHTA, CDR2 FQGNSA. The CDR3 sequence is CASTPGANQPQHF. CDR3 nucleotide sequence: TGTGCCAGCACCCCGGGCGCGAATCAGCCCCAGCATTTT. Full variable domain (remainder filled in from reference TRBV7-2 and TRBJ1-5): GAGVSQSPSNKVTEKGKDVELRCDPISGHTALYWYRQSLGQGLEFLIYFQGNSAPDKSGLPSDRFSAERTGGSVSTLTIQRTQQEDSAVYLCASTPGANQPQHFGDGTRLSIL.

V usage is TRBV12-5 and J usage is TRBJ1-4; TRBD1 is a possible D gene (6 bases). Germline V lookup: CDR1 LGHNT, CDR2 FRNRAP. This CDR3 is 14 amino acids long. Between the trimmed V and J ends, which lost 5 bases and 3 bases, there was a span of 10 bases. The CDR3 spells CASGAGQPNEKLFF. DNA of the CDR3: TGTGCTAGTGGTGCGGGACAACCTAATGAAAAACTGTTTTTT. Variable domain in full (rest from reference TRBV12-5 and TRBJ1-4): DARVTQTPRHKVTEMGQEVTMRCQPILGHNTVFWYRQTMMQGLELLAYFRNRAPLDDSGMPKDRFSAEMPDATLATLKIQPSEPRDSAVYFCASGAGQPNEKLFFGSGTQLSVL.

V is TRBV12-5 and J is TRBJ1-1; D perhaps matches TRBD1 (6 bases). The CDR3 is 13 amino acids. Germline-derived CDR1 and CDR2 are LGHNT and FRNRAP. V was clipped by 5 bases and J by 3 bases, with 10 bases between them. CDR3 bases: TGTGCTAGTGGTACACAGGGCGACACTGAAGCTTTCTTT. It translates to CASGTQGDTEAFF.

This chain links TRBV5-4 with TRBJ2-1, with 9 bases aligning to TRBD2. Trimming took 5 bases from V and 4 from J; bases not matched to a gene: 13. From germline, CDR1 is SGHNT and CDR2 YYREEE (reference sequence). The CDR3 runs 17 residues. The chain's CDR3 is CASSPREGALIYNEQFF. As DNA, the CDR3 is TGTGCCAGCAGTCCGCGGGAGGGGGCCTTAATTTACAATGAGCAGTTCTTC.

The J gene is TRBJ2-1, the V gene TRBV5-1; 9 nucleotides line up with TRBD1. The CDR3 totals 16 residues. Unmatched junction bases numbered 11, after V lost 1 base and J lost 9 bases. Germline CDR1 SGHRS, CDR2 YFSETQ. In DNA, the CDR3 is TGCGCCAGCAGCTTGCGGGCCGGGACAGGGTTAACTGAGCAGTTCTTC. It translates to CASSLRAGTGLTEQFF.

This clone was seen a few times. Distinct nucleotide sequences in the sample also encode this CDR3. V and J are TRBV5-1 and TRBJ1-5; the D gene is possibly TRBD1 (6 bases). Per germline, CDR1 SGHRS and CDR2 YFSETQ. The CDR3 is 14 residues long. V shed 4 bases and J shed 9 bases, with 17 bases lying between them. The CDR3 spells CASSLGGGFSPQHF. The CDR3 bases are TGCGCCAGCAGCCTAGGGGGGGGGTTTTCGCCCCAGCATTTT.

V and J are TRBV18 and TRBJ1-5; weak D call: TRBD1 (6 bases). V lost 6 bases, J lost 3 bases, and 15 bases lay in between. Germline lookup yields CDR1 KGHSH and CDR2 LQKENI. The CDR3 is 15 residues long. The CDR3 sequence is CASSPSGGPNQPQHF. The CDR3, as DNA: TGTGCCAGCTCCCCTTCGGGGGGGCCCAATCAGCCCCAGCATTTT.

Within the sample, this clone is large. The chain carries TRBV2 and TRBJ2-3; 9 bases are shared with TRBD2. CDR1 and CDR2 (germline): SNHLY, FYNNEI. V gave up 7 bases and J gave up 8 bases; unmatched junction bases: 10. This CDR3 is 14 amino acids long. The CDR3, as DNA: TGTGCCAGCAATAGAGGCGGGGGGGCGGTTACGCAGTATTTT. Protein product: CASNRGGGAVTQYF. The entire variable domain, with the rest obtained from reference TRBV2 and TRBJ2-3, is as follows: EPEVTQTPSHQVTQMGQEVILRCVPISNHLYFYWYRQILGQKVEFLVSFYNNEISEKSEIFDDQFSVERPDGSNFTLKIRSTKLEDSAMYFCASNRGGGAVTQYFGPGTRLTVL.

The V and J genes are TRBV11-3 and TRBJ2-3, with D hard to call. Germline assignment: CDR1 SGHNT and CDR2 YENEEA. The V end lost 4 bases, the J end lost 6 bases, and 11 bases lay between the germline ends. There are 13 residues in the CDR3. The CDR3 loop is CASSSNQRDTQYF. The CDR3 region has the DNA TGTGCCAGCAGCTCAAACCAGAGGGATACGCAGTATTTT.

This sequence joins TRBV4-1 and TRBJ1-2; D gene uncertain. The germline V and J ends were trimmed by 1 base and 5 bases, with 11 bases remaining between them. Germline CDR1 is MGHRA and CDR2 is YSYEKL. CDR3 length: 14 residues. The CDR3 loop is CASSQVGSSYGYTF. In DNA form, the CDR3 reads TGCGCCAGCAGCCAAGTGGGGTCCAGTTATGGCTACACCTTC.

By share, this clone counts as hyperexpanded. V and J are TRBV4-3 and TRBJ1-2; possibly TRBD1 for D (6 bases). The germline V and J ends were trimmed by 0 bases and 4 bases, with 12 bases remaining between them. The CDR3 is made up of 15 amino acids. Germline V gene data show CDR1 as LGHNA and CDR2 as YSLEER. The CDR3 bases are TGCGCCAGCAGCCAAGAATTACAGGGAGTCTATGGCTACACCTTC. This encodes CASSQELQGVYGYTF.

The V and J genes are TRBV19 and TRBJ1-1; no firm D call. Deletions cut 3 bases from V and 4 bases from J, with 12 bases between. From germline, CDR1 is LNHDA and CDR2 SQIVND (reference sequence). The CDR3 runs to 14 residues. CDR3 protein: CASSIWGRGTEAFF. Written as DNA, the CDR3 is TGTGCCAGTAGTATTTGGGGTCGGGGCACTGAAGCTTTCTTT.

This clone appeared a few times. J is TRBJ1-2 and V is TRBV18; D call uncertain. The V and J ends lost 11 bases and 7 bases respectively, with 14 bases between them. The germline V gene has CDR1 KGHSH and CDR2 LQKENI. This CDR3 is built from 11 residues. The CDR3, as DNA: TGTGCCGCAGTCGGCAACGGTGGCTACACCTTC. Translation gives CAAVGNGGYTF.

Comments on this clone: The junction departs from the called germline gene at one end, perhaps through a read error. This chain links TRBV7-6 with TRBJ2-7, with D perhaps matching TRBD1 (6 bases). Looked up from germline, CDR1 is SGHVS and CDR2 is FNYEAQ. The CDR3 length is 14 residues. The CDR3 reads CASSPATGSSEQYF. For the CDR3, the DNA is TGTGCCAGCAGCCCAGCGACAGGATCCTCCGAGCAGTACTTC.

V usage is TRBV15 and J usage is TRBJ2-5; D may be TRBD2 (6 bases). CDR1 and CDR2 from the germline V gene are LNHNV and YYDKDF (reference sequence). The CDR3 has 16 amino acids. Trimming stripped 5 bases from V and 4 bases from J, with 20 bases between. This CDR3 reads CATSSRKGGILETQYF. CDR3 in DNA: TGTGCCACCAGCTCCCGTAAGGGCGGGATTTTAGAGACCCAGTACTTC.

This clone was detected only once. V and J are TRBV19 and TRBJ2-1; TRBD2 matches at 13 bases. Germline CDR1 and CDR2: LNHDA and SQIVND (reference sequence). J lost 6 bases, V lost 4 bases, and 3 bases had no gene match. This CDR3 comprises 15 residues. CDR3 in amino acids: CASSKGTSGTNEQFF. DNA for the CDR3: TGTGCCAGTAGTAAGGGGACTAGCGGGACCAATGAGCAGTTCTTC. Combining the CDR3 with reference TRBV19 and TRBJ2-1 gives the whole variable domain DGGITQSPKYLFRKEGQNVTLSCEQNLNHDAMYWYRQDPGQGLRLIYYSQIVNDFQKGDIAEGYSVSREKKESFPLTVTSAQKNPTAFYLCASSKGTSGTNEQFFGPGTRLTVL.

The CDR3 DNA reads TGTGCCAGCAGCTTTCAAGGGACTGAAGCTTTCTTT. Translating gives CASSFQGTEAFF. J is TRBJ1-1 and V is TRBV5-5; no reliable D call. This CDR3 is built from 12 residues. Between the trimmed V and J ends, which lost 2 bases and 5 bases, there was a span of 7 bases. Germline V lookup: CDR1 SGHKS, CDR2 YYEKEE (reference sequence).

This rearrangement joins TRBV5-1 to TRBJ2-5; unclear D gene. In germline, CDR1 is SGHRS, CDR2 YFSETQ. Deletions cut 4 bases from V and 2 bases from J, with 6 bases between. This CDR3 has 12 amino acids. The DNA for the CDR3 is TGCGCCAGCAGCACCGAGCAAGAGACCCAGTACTTC. It specifies CASSTEQETQYF.

This clone was seen a few times. The gene calls are TRBV2 and TRBJ2-7, with unresolved D. V dropped 7 bases and J dropped 3 bases, with 13 bases sitting between them. This CDR3 has 13 residues. Germline CDR1 and CDR2: SNHLY and FYNNEI. In nucleotides, the CDR3 is TGTGCCAGCACTATTGGGTTGGGCTACGAGCAGTACTTC. It translates to CASTIGLGYEQYF.

The table lists this clone with a count of one. The chain has TRBV2 and TRBJ2-2; the D is unclear. Germline V lookup: CDR1 SNHLY, CDR2 FYNNEI. Trimming removed 0 bases from V and 2 bases from J, with 7 bases in between. CDR3 length: 15 residues. The DNA for the CDR3 is TGTGCCAGCAGTGAAGCGGCCAGAAACACCGGGGAGCTGTTTTTT. Protein sequence: CASSEAARNTGELFF.

This chain links TRBV9 with TRBJ2-3, with 7 bases fitting TRBD1. V lost 3 bases and J lost 2; bases outside the gene matches: 9. The CDR3 spans 16 residues. The germline gives CDR1 SGDLS, CDR2 YYNGEE. The DNA of the CDR3 is TGTGCCAGCAGCGCGAAACAGGGGTCTTCCACAGATACGCAGTATTTT. Protein product: CASSAKQGSSTDTQYF.

The DNA of the CDR3 is TGTGCCAGCAGCACGGGGAGCTCTGGAAACACCATATATTTT. Its translation: CASSTGSSGNTIYF. The rearrangement joins TRBV11-2 to TRBJ1-3; the D is unclear. V lost 5 bases and J lost 0, with 8 bases in between. Germline CDR1 SGHAT, CDR2 FQNNGV. The CDR3 covers 14 residues.

This clone was detected a few times. Different DNA sequences within this sample yield the same CDR3. The genes are TRBV7-2 and TRBJ2-1, with TRBD2 identical over 13 bases. This CDR3 contains 18 residues. The trim removed 5 bases at V and 0 bases at J, leaving 7 bases unmatched. Germline V gene sequence: CDR1 SGHTA, CDR2 FQGNSA. The CDR3 is CASSPGTSGVGSYNEQFF. In DNA, the CDR3 is TGTGCCAGCAGCCCTGGGACTAGCGGGGTTGGCTCCTACAATGAGCAGTTCTTC.

A remark on this clone: In the same sample, other DNA sequences code for this CDR3. The chain recombines TRBV7-2 with TRBJ1-6, with 9 nucleotides matching TRBD1. J was trimmed by 9 bases and V by 5 bases; bases with no gene match: 8. The CDR3 runs 15 residues. The germline gives CDR1 SGHTA, CDR2 FQGNSA. CDR3 sequence reads: CASSLGAQGASPLHF. The CDR3 nucleotides are TGTGCCAGCAGCCTAGGGGCACAGGGGGCTTCACCCCTCCACTTT.

The V gene is TRBV7-2, the J gene TRBJ2-7, with no clear D. The J call may be mistaken, given a closer DNA end match to TRBJ2-1. This CDR3 spans 13 amino acids. Germline V lookup: CDR1 SGHTA, CDR2 FQGNSA. DNA of the CDR3: TGTGCCAGCAGCTTAGATCAACTTAATGAGCAGTTCTTC. This gives the protein CASSLDQLNEQFF.